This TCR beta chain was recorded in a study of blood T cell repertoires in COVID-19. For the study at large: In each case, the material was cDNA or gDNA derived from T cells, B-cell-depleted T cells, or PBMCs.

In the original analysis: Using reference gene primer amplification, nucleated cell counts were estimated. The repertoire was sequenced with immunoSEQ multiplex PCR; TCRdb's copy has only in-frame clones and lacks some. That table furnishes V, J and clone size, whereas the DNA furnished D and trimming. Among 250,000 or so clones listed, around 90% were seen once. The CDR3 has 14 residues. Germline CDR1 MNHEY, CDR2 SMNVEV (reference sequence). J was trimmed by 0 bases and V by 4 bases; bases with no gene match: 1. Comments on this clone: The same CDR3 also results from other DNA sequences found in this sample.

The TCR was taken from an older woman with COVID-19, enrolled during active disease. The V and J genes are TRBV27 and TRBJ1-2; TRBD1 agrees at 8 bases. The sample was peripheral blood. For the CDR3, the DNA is TGTGCCAGCAGTTCGGACAGGGCTAACTATGGCTACACCTTC. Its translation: CASSSDRANYGYTF.